This record looks at one TCR beta chain sequence and its context. What it binds is unknown. The data stem from a study of long-term antiretroviral therapy in people with HIV. On the study more broadly: First collections came about a decade before the 2015 immediate-ART recommendation.

Survey-level immunoSEQ v3.0 assays were run. Sequencing aimed to cover roughly 40,000-50,000 T-cell genomes per sample. The repertoire was sequenced with immunoSEQ multiplex PCR; TCRdb's copy has only in-frame clones and lacks some. The table includes around 9,700 clones, approximately 85% detected once. Notes on the study in general: The clones with expansion before ART were dominant in the repertoire at all time points.

Losses at the gene ends were 4 bases for V and 1 base for J; bases not matched to a gene: 3. The CDR3 has 17 residues. CDR1 and CDR2 (germline): SGHTA, FQGNSA. This receptor was taken from a man in his forties with HIV. Sequencing was performed on unsorted PBMCs, taken 1.8 years after starting antiretroviral therapy. V gene TRBV7-2 combines with J gene TRBJ2-3; TRBD2 matches at 15 bases. The CDR3 DNA follows: TGTGCCAGCAGCTCCGGACTAGCGGGGGGGCGCACAGATACGCAGTATTTT. Translated: CASSSGLAGGRTDTQYF.